This is a list of T cell receptor beta chains from one sample in a study of T-cell reconstitution after alpha-beta-depleted transplantation in children. TCRdb reprocessed the PCR reads with MiXCR, giving one entry per CDR3 protein. The table lists about 460,000 distinct CDR3 sequences, 11% of them singletons. This sample comprised PBMCs, mostly from graft donor cells, obtained 180 days after TCRalphabeta/CD19-depleted stem cell transplant. These receptors originate from a female patient between 2 and 10 years old who had a stem cell transplant for aplastic anemia, so the T cells may come from the graft donor. Both conserved end residues are part of each CDR3. A D gene is named only where the DNA matches it firmly. Clone size is not always given. Where it is, it says once, few, many or a class for expanded clones.

>NA|TRBJ2-7|TRBD2|TRBV20-1
TGCAGTGCTCTAAAGCGGGAGGGTAGACACGAGCAGTACTTC
CSALKREGRHEQYF
>few|TRBJ2-1|TRBD2|TRBV7-7
TGTGCCAGCAGCTTAGTTCCAGCGGGGAACAATGAGCAGTTCTTC
CASSLVPAGNNEQFF
>few|TRBJ2-1|NA|TRBV20-1
TGCAGTGCTAGAGGCAGGTCGGGGCAGTTCTTC
CSARGRSGQFF
>few|TRBJ2-5|TRBD2|TRBV4-2
TGTGCCAGCAGCCAAGAGTTACTAGCGCCAAAAGAGACCCAGTACTTC
CASSQELLAPKETQYF
>NA|TRBJ1-1|TRBD1|TRBV18
TGTGCCAGCTCACCATCCAAAGGGGGCAGTGAAGCTTTCTTT
CASSPSKGGSEAFF
>NA|TRBJ2-5|NA|TRBV12-3/TRBV12-4
TGTGCCAGCACCGCCTGGGAGAGGGCGGAGACCCAGTACTTC
CASTAWERAETQYF
>few|TRBJ2-6|NA|TRBV15
TGTGCCACCGAGCCAGGGTTCTCTGGGGCCAACGTCCTGACTTTC
CATEPGFSGANVLTF
>many|TRBJ2-3|NA|TRBV7-2
TGTGCCAGCAGGAACCCGGGACTCAGCCCGGATACGCAGTATTTT
CASRNPGLSPDTQYF
>NA|TRBJ1-3|NA|TRBV25-1
TGTGCCAGCAGTGAATGGAGAGGGGGAAACACCATATATTTT
CASSEWRGGNTIYF
>NA|TRBJ2-2|NA|TRBV7-2
TGTGCCAGCAGCCCAGAACCACAGGGAAGCGGGGAGCTGTTTTTT
CASSPEPQGSGELFF
>many|TRBJ1-1|NA|TRBV4-1
TGCGCCAGCAGCCAAGATCGTAGATACACTGAAGCTTTCTTT
CASSQDRRYTEAFF
>NA|TRBJ1-1|NA|TRBV7-9
TGTGCCAGCAGCGATCTTGGGGCAGGGGCGATGAACACTGAAGCTTTCTTT
CASSDLGAGAMNTEAFF
>few|TRBJ2-1|NA|TRBV6-5
TGTGCCAGCAGTTACTCGAAATGGCCGATACGGTCCTACAATGAGCAGTTCTTC
CASSYSKWPIRSYNEQFF
>NA|TRBJ1-4|NA|TRBV6-5
TGTGCCAGCAGTTACTCGGGCCACGCTGGCGAAAAACTGTTTTTT
CASSYSGHAGEKLFF
>NA|TRBJ2-2|NA|TRBV28
TGTGCCAGCAGCTTATGGGGGGACGGGGAGCTGTTTTTT
CASSLWGDGELFF
>few|TRBJ1-5|NA|TRBV5-1
TGCGCCAGCAGCTTGGGTCCGGGACAGCCCCAGCATTTT
CASSLGPGQPQHF
>NA|TRBJ1-2|NA|TRBV19
TGTGCCGTTATCCACCGGGGCAACTATGGCTACACCTTC
CAVIHRGNYGYTF
>NA|TRBJ1-1|NA|TRBV20-1
TGCAGTGCTGTCGACACGTCGAACACTGAAGCTTTCTTT
CSAVDTSNTEAFF
>few|TRBJ2-7|TRBD2|TRBV5-6
TGTGCCAGCAGCTTGCCGAAACTAGCGGGAGGGCCAAAAGAAAGGCCCTACGAGCAGTACTTC
CASSLPKLAGGPKERPYEQYF
>few|TRBJ2-3|TRBD2|TRBV29-1
TGCAGCGTGGGTGTGACGGGAGGAAGTAGCACAGATACGCAGTATTTT
CSVGVTGGSSTDTQYF
>few|TRBJ2-1|NA|TRBV13
TGTGCCAGCAGCCCCTCCCGACGGTCCTACAATGAGCAGTTCTTC
CASSPSRRSYNEQFF
>NA|TRBJ2-5|TRBD2|TRBV7-7
TGTGCCAGCAGCTTAGTCTCTTTGCGGGAGGGCTTGGAGACCCAGTACTTC
CASSLVSLREGLETQYF
>few|TRBJ2-7|NA|TRBV29-1
TGCAGCGTTGAAGACAGCGGGTATACCTACGAGCAGTACTTC
CSVEDSGYTYEQYF
>NA|TRBJ2-7|NA|TRBV20-1
TGCAGTGCTAGAGGGGGGGTTAGCGGTTCCTACGACCAGTACTTC
CSARGGVSGSYDQYF
>few|TRBJ1-1|TRBD1|TRBV7-9
TGTGCCAGCAGCTCCGCCCTTGGGACAGAGGGGGCTTTCTTT
CASSSALGTEGAFF
>few|TRBJ2-7|TRBD1|TRBV18
TGTGCCAGCTCACAGGGACAGGGCCCCTACGAGCAGTACTTC
CASSQGQGPYEQYF
>NA|TRBJ1-1|NA|TRBV6-2/TRBV6-3
TGTGCCAGCAGTTACTCGAGGAGCACTGAAGCTTTCTTT
CASSYSRSTEAFF
>NA|TRBJ2-7|NA|TRBV9
TGTGCCAGCAGCGTAGCTGGACGGATAGTAGACGAGCAGTACTTC
CASSVAGRIVDEQYF
>few|TRBJ2-1|TRBD2|TRBV7-2
TGTGCCAGCAGCTCCGAAGGGCTAGCGGGGGCTAATGAGCAGTTCTTC
CASSSEGLAGANEQFF
>many|TRBJ2-5|NA|TRBV12-3/TRBV12-4
TGTGCCAGCAGTATCCTGACAGTCTCCCAAGAGACCCAGTACTTC
CASSILTVSQETQYF
>NA|TRBJ2-1|NA|TRBV7-9
TGTGCCAGCAGCCCGGTGGGAGGGACAGATGAGCAGTTCTTC
CASSPVGGTDEQFF
>NA|TRBJ1-5|NA|TRBV24-1
TGTGCCACCACGGCCGGCCCCAATCAGCCCCAGCATTTT
CATTAGPNQPQHF
>few|TRBJ2-6|NA|TRBV7-3
TGTGCCACCGATAACTCCGGGCTATCCGGGCGTTCTGGGGCCAACGTCCTGACTTTC
CATDNSGLSGRSGANVLTF
>few|TRBJ1-6|NA|TRBV7-3
TGTGCCAGCAGCCAGGGTGGTCCAACACCCCTCCACTTT
CASSQGGPTPLHF
>few|TRBJ1-1|NA|TRBV10-3
TGTGCCATCAGTGCTTCAGGGCATGAAAACACTGAAGCTTTCTTT
CAISASGHENTEAFF
>NA|TRBJ1-5|NA|TRBV12-3/TRBV12-4
TGTGCCAGCAGTGGGGACAACAATCAGCCCCAGCATTTT
CASSGDNNQPQHF
>few|TRBJ1-4|NA|TRBV7-2
TGTGCCAGCAGCTTAGTCAGCTATAATGAAAAACTGTTTTTT
CASSLVSYNEKLFF
>NA|TRBJ2-2|TRBD1|TRBV20-1
TGCAGTGCTTTCCGGGACAGCAGGCTCGGGGAGCTGTTTTTT
CSAFRDSRLGELFF
>NA|TRBJ2-1|NA|TRBV19
TGTGCCAGTAGTATAGAGATCGGGGGAGGCTCCTACAATGAGCAGTTCTTC
CASSIEIGGGSYNEQFF
>few|TRBJ2-7|TRBD1|TRBV2
TGTGCCAGCCAGCCCGACAGGGTGAATTACGAGCAGTACTTC
CASQPDRVNYEQYF
>NA|TRBJ2-1|TRBD2|TRBV20-1
TGCAGTGCTACCCCCGGGACTAGCTTTCGGAATGAGCAGTTCTTC
CSATPGTSFRNEQFF
>few|TRBJ2-2|TRBD1|TRBV5-1
TGCGCCAGCAGCTTGAGGACAGGGGCCGGGGAGCTGTTTTTT
CASSLRTGAGELFF
>few|TRBJ1-2|NA|TRBV5-5
TGTGCCAGCAGCTTGGACAGGATCCTTAACTATGGCTACACCTTC
CASSLDRILNYGYTF
>few|TRBJ2-5|TRBD2|TRBV11-2
TGTGCCAGCAGCTTTACTAGCGGAAAACAAGAGACCCAGTACTTC
CASSFTSGKQETQYF
>NA|TRBJ2-5|NA|TRBV28
TGTGCCAGCAGTCCTGCTTCGGGCGAGAAGGAGACCCAGTACTTC
CASSPASGEKETQYF
>NA|TRBJ2-1|TRBD1|TRBV11-3
TGTGCCAGCAGCACAGGGGTCGTATCCTACAATGAGCAGTTCTTC
CASSTGVVSYNEQFF
>NA|TRBJ1-2|NA|TRBV6-5
TGTGCCAGCAGTTACGGACCGCTTAACTATGGCTACACCTTC
CASSYGPLNYGYTF
>NA|TRBJ2-5|TRBD2|TRBV20-1
TGCAGTGCTAGGGCCAGCGGGGTGGCTCAAGAGACCCAGTACTTC
CSARASGVAQETQYF
>NA|TRBJ2-1|TRBD2|TRBV5-1
TGCGCCAGCAGCTTGCCCCAACTAGCGGGAGTCGGTGAGCAGTTCTTC
CASSLPQLAGVGEQFF
>few|TRBJ1-5|NA|TRBV28
TGTGCCAGCAGTTTAAGGGGAGGGCAGGCCCTCAATCAGCCCCAGCATTTT
CASSLRGGQALNQPQHF
>few|TRBJ2-7|NA|TRBV7-8
TGTGCCAGCAGCCTACAGGCCTACGAGCAGTACTTC
CASSLQAYEQYF
>many|TRBJ1-2|NA|TRBV6-2/TRBV6-3
TGTGCCAGCAGTTATCCTGGCTACACCTTC
CASSYPGYTF
>NA|TRBJ1-4|NA|TRBV10-3
TGTGCCATCAGTGATTCAGGGGCAACTAATGAAAAACTGTTTTTT
CAISDSGATNEKLFF
>few|TRBJ2-1|TRBD1|TRBV29-1
TGCAGCGTTGAAGATAGGGACAGGGGCCCCTTCAATGAGCAGTTCTTC
CSVEDRDRGPFNEQFF
>few|TRBJ1-3|NA|TRBV9
TGTGCCAGCAGCGTAGGGGAGAGCTCTGGAAACACCATATATTTT
CASSVGESSGNTIYF
>NA|TRBJ2-1|TRBD1|TRBV20-1
TGCAGTGCCCGACGGGACAGGGCAAAGAATGAGCAGTTCTTC
CSARRDRAKNEQFF
>many|TRBJ2-1|NA|TRBV18
TGTGCCAGCTCACTTTTAAAGGCGGGAAAAATAGGGAATGAGCAGTTCTTC
CASSLLKAGKIGNEQFF
>few|TRBJ2-1|NA|TRBV27
TGTGCCAGCAGCCCTGGAGACCATATTGGTGAGCAGTTCTTC
CASSPGDHIGEQFF